These 17 T cell receptor beta chains were sequenced from one sample in a study of CD8 T cells in ankylosing spondylitis. TCRdb itself ran the 5' RACE reads through MiXCR, one entry per CDR3 protein. The table includes about 340,000 distinct CDR3 sequences, approximately 14% detected once. The sequenced sample consisted of blood, either unsorted or a sorted T cell fraction (not recorded which). Receptors originate from a male donor with ankylosing spondylitis or in good health (not recorded which).

This clonotype was seen a few times. The chain uses TRBV20-1 and TRBJ2-7; possible D gene TRBD1, 6 bases. The CDR3 consists of 12 residues. Germline assignment: CDR1 DFQATT and CDR2 SNEGSKA (reference sequence). V was pared by 4 bases and J by 5 bases, with 12 bases between. This CDR3 reads CSATVYRDEQYF. CDR3 DNA: TGCAGTGCTACCGTTTACAGGGACGAGCAGTACTTC.

This clonotype was observed a few times. The chain combines TRBV12-3 or TRBV12-4 with TRBJ2-5; 7 nucleotides align to TRBD1. V lost 5 bases and J lost 2; bases outside the gene matches: 5. The CDR3 loop spans 14 amino acids. The CDR3 protein is CASSRTGSQETQYF. CDR3 in DNA: TGTGCCAGCAGTCGGACAGGTTCACAAGAGACCCAGTACTTC.

This clonotype was detected only a few times. The chain couples TRBV5-1 to TRBJ2-1; no clear D gene. This CDR3 spans 14 amino acids. V was cut by 0 bases and J by 5 bases, with 9 bases left in between. Germline V gene sequence: CDR1 SGHRS, CDR2 YFSETQ. This chain's CDR3 is CASSLAIGDNEQFF. In DNA form, the CDR3 reads TGCGCCAGCAGCTTGGCCATCGGCGACAATGAGCAGTTCTTC. The variable domain in full, completed from reference TRBV5-1 and TRBJ2-1, reads KAGVTQTPRYLIKTRGQQVTLSCSPISGHRSVSWYQQTPGQGLQFLFEYFSETQRNKGNFPGRFSGRQFSNSRSEMNVSTLELGDSALYLCASSLAIGDNEQFFGPGTRLTVL.

This clonotype was counted between two and nine times. The chain joins TRBV6-1 to TRBJ2-1; TRBD1 matches 7 bases. CDR3 length equals 16 residues. V trimming: 8 bases; J trimming: 3 bases; junction bases outside the gene matches: 13. The germline V gene encodes CDR1 MNHNS and CDR2 SASEGT. The CDR3 DNA sequence: TGTGCCAGCCATCCTGTGACAGGGTCCTACTACAATGAGCAGTTCTTC. This codes for CASHPVTGSYYNEQFF.

This clonotype was picked up a small number of times. The chain joins TRBV12-3 or TRBV12-4 to TRBJ2-5; TRBD2 matches 10 bases. This CDR3 spans 16 amino acids. The V and J ends lost 6 bases and 0 bases, in that order; junction bases with no gene match: 7. The CDR3 coding sequence is TGTGCCAGCAGCTTCAATAGCGGGGGGCACCAAGAGACCCAGTACTTC. Its protein product is CASSFNSGGHQETQYF.

This clonotype has a handful of counts. The chain carries TRBV4-1 and TRBJ1-2; D may be TRBD1 (5 bases). CDR1 and CDR2 from the germline V gene are MGHRA and YSYEKL. Trimming stripped 4 bases from V and 8 bases from J, with 11 bases between. This CDR3 is built from 12 residues. CDR3 DNA: TGCGCCAGCAGCCCCGGGGGAGGCGGCTACACCTTC. Translated: CASSPGGGGYTF.

The chain recombines TRBV7-2 with TRBJ1-1; D ambiguous. V lost 1 base and J lost 7, with 7 bases in between. There are 12 residues in the CDR3. Germline V gives CDR1 SGHTA, CDR2 FQGNSA. The CDR3 DNA sequence: TGTGCCAGCAGCTTAGAAATAGGTGAAGCTTTCTTT. This codes for CASSLEIGEAFF.

The chain carries TRBV5-1 and TRBJ2-3; no clear D. V was trimmed by 4 bases and J by 2 bases, leaving 17 bases between them. CDR3 length: 16 residues. Germline lookup yields CDR1 SGHRS and CDR2 YFSETQ. The CDR3 DNA sequence: TGCGCCAGCAGCCCAGACTCGTTTTCGAACACAGATACGCAGTATTTT. It codes for CASSPDSFSNTDTQYF.

V is TRBV12-3 or TRBV12-4 and J is TRBJ2-6; D not certain. The CDR3 has 16 amino acids. With 3 bases removed from V and 2 bases from J, the gap between germline ends came to 11 bases. In DNA, the CDR3 is TGTGCCAGCAGTTTGGCCAGTAGTCCTGGGGCCAACGTCCTGACTTTC. Translated: CASSLASSPGANVLTF.

A single count supports this clonotype. The chain uses TRBV3-1 and TRBJ2-1, with TRBD2 matching over 8 bases. V gave up 8 bases and J gave up 8 bases; unmatched junction bases: 11. CDR3 length: 14 residues. Germline V gene lookup returns CDR1 LGHDT and CDR2 YNNKEL (reference sequence). CDR3 sequence reads: CASGFSGTRDEQFF. In DNA, the CDR3 is TGTGCCAGCGGATTCAGTGGGACTAGGGATGAGCAGTTCTTC.

This clonotype was seen more than once but under ten times. V gene TRBV5-1 combines with J gene TRBJ2-2; D possibly uses TRBD1 or TRBD2 (5 bases each). Deletions cut 2 bases from V and 4 bases from J, with 24 bases between. The CDR3 runs 19 residues. Per the germline V gene, CDR1 is SGHRS and CDR2 is YFSETQ. The CDR3 bases are TGCGCCAGCAGCTTCTTGGGGACCTATTCCTCCCCCATCACCGGGGAGCTGTTTTTT. Translation: CASSFLGTYSSPITGELFF.

The DNA of the CDR3 is TGTGCCAGCAGCCATGGGGGACAGTCAATCTACGAGCAGTACTTC. Residues: CASSHGGQSIYEQYF. The chain carries TRBV3-1 and TRBJ2-7; TRBD1 aligns across 7 bases. The germline gives CDR1 LGHDT, CDR2 YNNKEL (reference sequence). The junction had 8 bases not matched to a gene; V was cut back by 3 bases and J by 3 bases. CDR3 length: 15 amino acids.

This clonotype was counted many times. V usage is TRBV5-1 and J usage is TRBJ2-3, with D perhaps matching TRBD2 (6 bases). V shed 0 bases and J shed 5 bases, with 10 bases lying between them. Germline V gene lookup returns CDR1 SGHRS and CDR2 YFSETQ. The CDR3 loop spans 14 amino acids. CDR3 sequence (DNA): TGCGCCAGCAGCTTGGATCGAGCGGGAGATACGCAGTATTTT. It yields the protein CASSLDRAGDTQYF.

This clonotype came up a few times. V usage is TRBV20-1 and J usage is TRBJ2-7; no clear D gene. Germline V lookup: CDR1 DFQATT, CDR2 SNEGSKA (reference sequence). The CDR3 runs to 12 residues. Trimming stripped 4 bases from V and 4 bases from J, with 11 bases between. The chain's CDR3 is CSANAQPYEQYF. For the CDR3, the DNA is TGCAGTGCTAACGCTCAGCCTTACGAGCAGTACTTC.

The chain recombines TRBV10-3 with TRBJ2-3, with 7 bases identical to TRBD1. From germline, CDR1 is ENHRY and CDR2 SYGVKD. The CDR3 loop spans 13 amino acids. Trimming cost V 4 bases and J 8 bases; bases outside gene matches: 6. The DNA for the CDR3 is TGTGCCATCAGTGTCCCCGACAGGGCTACGCAGTATTTT. This gives the protein CAISVPDRATQYF.

The rearrangement links TRBV12-3 or TRBV12-4 to TRBJ1-2; D not resolved. The CDR3 is 12 residues long. Trimming removed 6 bases from V and 7 bases from J, with 12 bases in between. The CDR3 loop is CASSSRVGGYTF. As DNA, the CDR3 is TGTGCCAGCAGCAGCCGAGTCGGTGGCTACACCTTC.

This clonotype was detected ten times or more. This chain connects TRBV6-5 to TRBJ2-6, with 11 bases identical to TRBD1. Germline CDR1 and CDR2: MNHEY and SVGAGI. This CDR3 has 18 residues. V lost 2 bases to trimming and J lost 4 bases; unmatched junction nucleotides: 7. The CDR3 sequence is CASSYNWDRGSGANVLTF. The CDR3, as DNA: TGTGCCAGCAGTTACAATTGGGACAGGGGGAGCGGGGCCAACGTCCTGACTTTC.